This T cell receptor beta chain was recorded in a study of T cells in Graves' hyperthyroidism and ophthalmopathy. Broader study findings: Ophthalmopathy prediction by the model preceded onset by a median about 6 months.

In the case of this clonotype: Its antigen remains unknown.

Exclusion of a patient resulted from uncontrolled infection, other autoimmune disease, pregnancy or lactation. PBMCs were collected from a roughly 9.7 ml volume of fresh peripheral blood. RNA transcripts served as the template for amplifying TCR beta CDR3 regions. Using the HTBI primer set, a first-round RT-PCR was run on the TCR CDR3. Using its own MiXCR run on the multiplex PCR reads, TCRdb lists one record per CDR3 protein. The data show around 800,000 distinct CDR3 sequences, approximately 40% seen once. The CDR3 spans 13 residues. CDR1 is SEHNR and CDR2 is FQNEAQ in the germline V gene (reference sequence). V lost 6 bases and J lost 12; bases outside the gene matches: 10.

The sequence came from a man younger than 35 with Graves' hyperthyroidism. Material for sequencing was blood. The genes are TRBV7-9 and TRBJ1-2, with 10 bases identical to TRBD1. The CDR3 DNA reads as TGTGCCAGCAGGACAGGGGGCCGATCTGGAAACACCTTC. Protein product: CASRTGGRSGNTF.